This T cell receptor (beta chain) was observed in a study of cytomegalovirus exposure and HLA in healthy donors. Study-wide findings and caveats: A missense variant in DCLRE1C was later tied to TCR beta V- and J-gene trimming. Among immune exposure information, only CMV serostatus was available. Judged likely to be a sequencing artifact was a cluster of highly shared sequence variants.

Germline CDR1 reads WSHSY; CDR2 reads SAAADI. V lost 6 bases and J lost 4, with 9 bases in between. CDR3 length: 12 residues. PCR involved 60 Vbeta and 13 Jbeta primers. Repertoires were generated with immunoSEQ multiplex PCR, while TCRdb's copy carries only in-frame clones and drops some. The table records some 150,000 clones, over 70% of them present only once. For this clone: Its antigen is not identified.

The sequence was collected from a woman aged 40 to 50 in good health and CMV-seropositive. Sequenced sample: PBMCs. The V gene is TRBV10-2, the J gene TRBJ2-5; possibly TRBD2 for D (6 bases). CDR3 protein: CASSQGGETQYF. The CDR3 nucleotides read TGCGCCAGCAGCCAGGGAGGAGAGACCCAGTACTTC.